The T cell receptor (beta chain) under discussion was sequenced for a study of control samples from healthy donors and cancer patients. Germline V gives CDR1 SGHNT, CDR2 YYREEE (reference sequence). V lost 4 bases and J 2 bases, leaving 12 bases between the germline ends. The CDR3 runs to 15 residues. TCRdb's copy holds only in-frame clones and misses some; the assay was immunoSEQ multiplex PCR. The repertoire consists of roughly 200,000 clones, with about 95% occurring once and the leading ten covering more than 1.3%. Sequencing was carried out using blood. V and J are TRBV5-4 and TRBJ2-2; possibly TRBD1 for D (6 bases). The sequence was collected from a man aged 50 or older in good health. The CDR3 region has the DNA TGTGCCAGCAGCCAGGACAGTATAAACACCGGGGAGCTGTTTTTT. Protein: CASSQDSINTGELFF.